One sample yielded the 23 T cell receptor beta chains listed below, sequenced in a study of molecular identifiers for immune sequencing clone quantification. TCRdb reprocessed the PCR reads with MiXCR, giving one entry per CDR3 protein. This table has about 12,000 distinct CDR3 sequences, 18% appearing once. The sample comprised naive CD8+ T cells from blood, with Jurkat cell RNA spiked in. Subset: FACS-sorted CD8+CD4-CCR7+CD45RA+ naive T cells. The receptors here all came from a human donor in good health. Some libraries in this study had Jurkat cell RNA spiked in.

By share, this clonotype counts as medium-sized. J is TRBJ2-7 and V is TRBV29-1; TRBD1 aligns across 8 bases. The CDR3 is made up of 15 amino acids. The J segment lost 1 base and the V segment lost 3 bases, leaving 8 bases of the junction unmatched. CDR1 and CDR2 (germline): SQVTM, ANQGSEA. The CDR3 sequence: CSVDVGGTGSYEQYF. The CDR3, as DNA: TGCAGCGTTGATGTTGGTGGGACAGGTTCCTACGAGCAGTACTTC.

The CDR3 bases are TGCAGTGCTAGGGGAGACGTGCCGAACAATGAGCAGTTCTTC. Amino acid sequence: CSARGDVPNNEQFF. The chain recombines TRBV20-1 with TRBJ2-1, with D perhaps matching TRBD2 (5 bases). V was cut by 3 bases and J by 5 bases, with 14 bases left in between. Per the germline V gene, CDR1 is DFQATT and CDR2 is SNEGSKA (reference sequence). This CDR3 is 14 amino acids long.

This clonotype has a handful of counts. Possible read error: a much larger clone is one base away. This chain uses TRBV19 with TRBJ1-1, with D perhaps matching TRBD1 (5 bases). CDR1 and CDR2 from the germline V gene are LNHDA and SQIVND (reference sequence). This CDR3 contains 13 residues. Here the CDR3 DNA reads TGTGCCAGTGAAGGACACCTGAACACTGGAGCTTTCTTT. Amino acid sequence: CASEGHLNTGAFF.

Relative to its sample, this clonotype is medium-sized. This rearrangement joins TRBV9 to TRBJ2-3; D gene uncertain. The CDR3 has 13 residues. Trimming left V 0 bases short and J 3 bases short, with 5 bases between. Germline CDR1 reads SGDLS; CDR2 reads YYNGEE. The CDR3 protein is CASSVALTDTQYF. CDR3 coding DNA: TGTGCCAGCAGCGTAGCTCTGACAGATACGCAGTATTTT.

This clonotype is medium-sized in the sample. The rearrangement joins TRBV7-9 to TRBJ1-5; 12 positions match TRBD1. Germline loops: CDR1 SEHNR, CDR2 FQNEAQ (reference sequence). The CDR3 length is 17 residues. J gave up 1 base and V 4 bases, and 5 bases lay outside the gene matches. The CDR3 DNA reads as TGTGCCAGCAGCTCCGGGACAGGGGGCCCGAGCAATCAGCCCCAGCATTTT. Translation gives CASSSGTGGPSNQPQHF.

The table lists this clonotype with many counts. The chain employs TRBV12-3 or TRBV12-4 and TRBJ1-2, with unresolved D. V lost 0 bases, J lost 3 bases, and 8 bases lay in between. The CDR3 is made up of 14 amino acids. The CDR3 DNA reads as TGTGCCAGCAGTTTAGCAGTACCCGACTATGGCTACACCTTC. This sequence encodes CASSLAVPDYGYTF.

The chain has TRBV6-2 or TRBV6-3 and TRBJ2-1; D gene ambiguous. This CDR3 comprises 11 residues. The germline CDR1 and CDR2 sequences are MNHEY and SVGEGT. Deletions cut 8 bases from V and 7 bases from J, with 9 bases between. The CDR3 region has the DNA TGTGCCAGCGGAGATGGGAATGAGCAGTTCTTC. It encodes CASGDGNEQFF.

This clonotype was counted many times. The chain couples TRBV27 to TRBJ2-7; 8 nucleotides line up with TRBD1. This CDR3 comprises 17 residues. V trimming: 8 bases; J trimming: 3 bases; junction bases outside the gene matches: 18. Germline V gene data show CDR1 as MNHEY and CDR2 as SMNVEV (reference sequence). This CDR3 reads CASSSPLSTGGVYEQYF. CDR3 DNA: TGTGCCAGCTCTTCCCCGCTTTCCACAGGGGGAGTCTACGAGCAGTACTTC.

This clonotype was observed many times. The rearrangement uses TRBV5-5 and TRBJ1-5; no reliable D call. Germline CDR1 and CDR2: SGHKS and YYEKEE (reference sequence). The CDR3 totals 16 residues. V was clipped by 0 bases and J by 1 base, with 11 bases between them. The CDR3 DNA reads TGTGCCAGCAGCTTGGAGGGCTGGGTGAGCAATCAGCCCCAGCATTTT. Its protein is CASSLEGWVSNQPQHF. Full variable domain (rest looked up from reference TRBV5-5 and TRBJ1-5): DAGVTQSPTHLIKTRGQQVTLRCSPISGHKSVSWYQQVLGQGPQFIFQYYEKEERGRGNFPDRFSARQFPNYSSELNVNALLLGDSALYLCASSLEGWVSNQPQHFGDGTRLSIL.

The sample holds many counts of this clonotype. The chain joins TRBV18 to TRBJ2-7; 8 nucleotides align to TRBD1. Trimming removed 2 bases from V and 3 bases from J; junction bases left unmatched: 6. CDR1 is KGHSH, CDR2 LQKENI, per germline. This CDR3 has 15 residues. The CDR3 sequence is CASSPGLDRDYEQYF. For the CDR3, the DNA is TGTGCCAGCTCACCAGGCCTGGACAGGGACTACGAGCAGTACTTC.

By sample fraction, this clonotype is medium-sized (0.01 to 0.1%). The rearrangement links TRBV6-2 or TRBV6-3 to TRBJ2-3; 9 nucleotides match TRBD2. J lost 0 bases, V lost 5 bases, and 9 bases had no gene match. This CDR3 spans 17 amino acids. Germline V gene lookup returns CDR1 MNHEY and CDR2 SVGEGT. The chain's CDR3 is CASSQGLAYGSTDTQYF. CDR3 DNA: TGTGCCAGCAGTCAAGGACTAGCGTACGGGAGCACAGATACGCAGTATTTT.

This clonotype is labeled as medium-sized (0.01 to 0.1%). CDR3 region: CSASSLALDGRYEQFF. In DNA form, the CDR3 reads TGCAGTGCTAGTTCACTAGCGCTGGACGGGAGGTATGAGCAGTTCTTC. This rearrangement joins TRBV20-1 to TRBJ2-1, with TRBD2 matching 7 bases. There are 16 residues in the CDR3. The V and J ends lost 3 bases and 8 bases, in that order; junction bases with no gene match: 16. CDR1 and CDR2 (germline): DFQATT, SNEGSKA (reference sequence).

This clonotype has a count of ten or more. The V and J genes are TRBV7-8 and TRBJ1-1, with 10 bases matching TRBD1. Trimming at V came to 5 bases and at J to 8 bases, leaving 8 bases not matched to a gene. Germline CDR1 reads SGHVS; CDR2 reads FQNEAQ. The CDR3 runs 14 residues. CDR3 coding DNA: TGTGCCAGCAGCCTCGGGACAGGGGTTTCCGAAGCTTTCTTT. Translated: CASSLGTGVSEAFF.

This clonotype was seen ten or more times. This rearrangement joins TRBV14 to TRBJ2-2; 10 positions agree with TRBD2. Unmatched junction bases numbered 12, after V lost 4 bases and J lost 4 bases. CDR3 length: 18 residues. Germline CDR1 and CDR2: SGHDN and FVKESK. CDR3 loop: CASSRVGSGTSVTGELFF. In nucleotides, the CDR3 is TGTGCCAGCAGCCGAGTGGGTTCCGGGACTAGCGTCACCGGGGAGCTGTTTTTT.

The chain uses TRBV6-2 or TRBV6-3 and TRBJ2-7; 9 bases are shared with TRBD2. V shed 5 bases and J 3 bases; nucleotides not matched to a gene: 11. Germline V gene sequence: CDR1 MNHEY, CDR2 SVGEGT. There are 16 residues in the CDR3. CDR3 coding DNA: TGTGCCAGCAGTGGGGTGATGGCGGGAGGGGACTACGAGCAGTACTTC. It codes for CASSGVMAGGDYEQYF.

This clonotype was seen many times. The genes are TRBV3-1 and TRBJ2-7; tentative D call: TRBD1 (6 bases). The CDR3 covers 18 residues. Trimming pared 1 base from V and 4 bases from J, leaving 23 bases between. The germline gives CDR1 LGHDT, CDR2 YNNKEL (reference sequence). The DNA for the CDR3 is TGTGCCAGCAGCCAAGTCTCCCTCGCCCGGGACAAGTGGTACGAGCAGTACTTC. This translates into CASSQVSLARDKWYEQYF.

With regard to this clonotype: This may be a read error, as it is one base from a much larger clone. This chain joins TRBV12-3 or TRBV12-4 and TRBJ1-1, with TRBD1 identical over 8 bases. The length of the CDR3 is 14 residues. Written as DNA, the CDR3 is TGTGCCAGCGGTTTATCAGGGGGCGTGGCTGAAGCTTTCTTT. It encodes CASGLSGGVAEAFF.

There are a few counts of this clonotype. Since a much larger clone is just one base distant, this may be a read error. Here the CDR3 omits its conserved ending phenylalanine or tryptophan, so a read error is the likely source. This chain connects TRBV20-1 to TRBJ2-7; 9 bases agree with TRBD2. The CDR3 contains 15 residues. V trimming: 0 bases; J trimming: 3 bases; junction bases outside the gene matches: 6. Germline-derived CDR1 and CDR2 are DFQATT and SNEGSKA (reference sequence). The CDR3 DNA sequence: TGCAGTGCTAGAGATCCGGTAGCGGGAGTCTACGAGCAGTACCTC. This codes for CSARDPVAGVYEQYL.

This clonotype was detected many times. V gene TRBV5-6 combines with J gene TRBJ1-3; D call uncertain. Trimming stripped 2 bases from V and 2 bases from J, with 8 bases between. The CDR3 covers 14 residues. CDR1 is SGHDT, CDR2 YYEEEE, per germline. The CDR3 here is CASSFLAAGNTIYF. CDR3 DNA sequence: TGTGCCAGCAGCTTTCTGGCTGCTGGAAACACCATATATTTT.

At least ten counts were recorded for this clonotype. The chain has TRBV13 and TRBJ2-5, with no clear D. Germline-derived CDR1 and CDR2 are PRHDT and FYEKMQ (reference sequence). The CDR3 is 12 residues long. V shed 5 bases and J shed 4 bases, with 8 bases lying between them. CDR3 nucleotide sequence: TGTGCCAGCAGCCCCGTAGGAGAGACCCAGTACTTC. Protein sequence: CASSPVGETQYF. Full variable domain (rest looked up from reference TRBV13 and TRBJ2-5): AAGVIQSPRHLIKEKRETATLKCYPIPRHDTVYWYQQGPGQDPQFLISFYEKMQSDKGSIPDRFSAQQFSDYHSELNMSSLELGDSALYFCASSPVGETQYFGPGTRLLVL.

By proportion, this clonotype is medium-sized. This chain links TRBV6-5 with TRBJ2-7; D unresolved. The CDR3 covers 14 residues. Germline assignment: CDR1 MNHEY and CDR2 SVGAGI. Deletions cut 3 bases from V and 7 bases from J, with 16 bases between. DNA of the CDR3: TGTGCCAGCAGTTATAGCTACAGAGCAAAGGAGCAGTACTTC. Translation: CASSYSYRAKEQYF.

In the case of this clonotype: A much larger clone is a single base away; this may be a read error. As DNA, the CDR3 is TGCACCGGGAAGGTGGGACAATACTACAATGAGCAGTTCTTC. It specifies CTGKVGQYYNEQFF. The chain recombines TRBV29-1 with TRBJ2-1, with D possibly TRBD1 on 6 matching bases. CDR1 is SQVTM and CDR2 is ANQGSEA in the germline V gene. The length of the CDR3 is 14 residues.

This clonotype was recorded many times. This chain joins TRBV2 and TRBJ1-1; TRBD1 aligns across 7 bases. V was clipped by 3 bases and J by 4 bases; unmatched bases: 5. The CDR3 covers 14 residues. Germline loops: CDR1 SNHLY, CDR2 FYNNEI. The CDR3 region is CASSDSGGLTEAFF. Here the CDR3 DNA reads TGTGCCAGCAGTGACTCAGGGGGTCTCACTGAAGCTTTCTTT.